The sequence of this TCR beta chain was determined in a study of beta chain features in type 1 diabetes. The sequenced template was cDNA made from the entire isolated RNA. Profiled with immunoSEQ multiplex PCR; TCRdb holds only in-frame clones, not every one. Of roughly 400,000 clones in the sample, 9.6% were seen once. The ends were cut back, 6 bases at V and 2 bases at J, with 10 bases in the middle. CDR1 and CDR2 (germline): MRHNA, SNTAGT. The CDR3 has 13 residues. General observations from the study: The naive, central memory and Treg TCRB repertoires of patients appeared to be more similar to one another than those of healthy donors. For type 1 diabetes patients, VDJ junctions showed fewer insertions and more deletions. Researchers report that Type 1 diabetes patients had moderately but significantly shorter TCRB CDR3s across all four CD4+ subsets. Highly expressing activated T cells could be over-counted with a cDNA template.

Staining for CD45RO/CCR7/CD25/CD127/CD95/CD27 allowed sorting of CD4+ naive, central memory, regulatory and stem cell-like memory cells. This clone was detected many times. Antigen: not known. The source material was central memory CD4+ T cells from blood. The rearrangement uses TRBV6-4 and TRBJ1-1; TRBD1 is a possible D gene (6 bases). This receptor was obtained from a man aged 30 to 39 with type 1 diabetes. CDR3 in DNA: TGTGCCAGCAGGCAGGACAGAAACACTGAAGCTTTCTTT. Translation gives CASRQDRNTEAFF.